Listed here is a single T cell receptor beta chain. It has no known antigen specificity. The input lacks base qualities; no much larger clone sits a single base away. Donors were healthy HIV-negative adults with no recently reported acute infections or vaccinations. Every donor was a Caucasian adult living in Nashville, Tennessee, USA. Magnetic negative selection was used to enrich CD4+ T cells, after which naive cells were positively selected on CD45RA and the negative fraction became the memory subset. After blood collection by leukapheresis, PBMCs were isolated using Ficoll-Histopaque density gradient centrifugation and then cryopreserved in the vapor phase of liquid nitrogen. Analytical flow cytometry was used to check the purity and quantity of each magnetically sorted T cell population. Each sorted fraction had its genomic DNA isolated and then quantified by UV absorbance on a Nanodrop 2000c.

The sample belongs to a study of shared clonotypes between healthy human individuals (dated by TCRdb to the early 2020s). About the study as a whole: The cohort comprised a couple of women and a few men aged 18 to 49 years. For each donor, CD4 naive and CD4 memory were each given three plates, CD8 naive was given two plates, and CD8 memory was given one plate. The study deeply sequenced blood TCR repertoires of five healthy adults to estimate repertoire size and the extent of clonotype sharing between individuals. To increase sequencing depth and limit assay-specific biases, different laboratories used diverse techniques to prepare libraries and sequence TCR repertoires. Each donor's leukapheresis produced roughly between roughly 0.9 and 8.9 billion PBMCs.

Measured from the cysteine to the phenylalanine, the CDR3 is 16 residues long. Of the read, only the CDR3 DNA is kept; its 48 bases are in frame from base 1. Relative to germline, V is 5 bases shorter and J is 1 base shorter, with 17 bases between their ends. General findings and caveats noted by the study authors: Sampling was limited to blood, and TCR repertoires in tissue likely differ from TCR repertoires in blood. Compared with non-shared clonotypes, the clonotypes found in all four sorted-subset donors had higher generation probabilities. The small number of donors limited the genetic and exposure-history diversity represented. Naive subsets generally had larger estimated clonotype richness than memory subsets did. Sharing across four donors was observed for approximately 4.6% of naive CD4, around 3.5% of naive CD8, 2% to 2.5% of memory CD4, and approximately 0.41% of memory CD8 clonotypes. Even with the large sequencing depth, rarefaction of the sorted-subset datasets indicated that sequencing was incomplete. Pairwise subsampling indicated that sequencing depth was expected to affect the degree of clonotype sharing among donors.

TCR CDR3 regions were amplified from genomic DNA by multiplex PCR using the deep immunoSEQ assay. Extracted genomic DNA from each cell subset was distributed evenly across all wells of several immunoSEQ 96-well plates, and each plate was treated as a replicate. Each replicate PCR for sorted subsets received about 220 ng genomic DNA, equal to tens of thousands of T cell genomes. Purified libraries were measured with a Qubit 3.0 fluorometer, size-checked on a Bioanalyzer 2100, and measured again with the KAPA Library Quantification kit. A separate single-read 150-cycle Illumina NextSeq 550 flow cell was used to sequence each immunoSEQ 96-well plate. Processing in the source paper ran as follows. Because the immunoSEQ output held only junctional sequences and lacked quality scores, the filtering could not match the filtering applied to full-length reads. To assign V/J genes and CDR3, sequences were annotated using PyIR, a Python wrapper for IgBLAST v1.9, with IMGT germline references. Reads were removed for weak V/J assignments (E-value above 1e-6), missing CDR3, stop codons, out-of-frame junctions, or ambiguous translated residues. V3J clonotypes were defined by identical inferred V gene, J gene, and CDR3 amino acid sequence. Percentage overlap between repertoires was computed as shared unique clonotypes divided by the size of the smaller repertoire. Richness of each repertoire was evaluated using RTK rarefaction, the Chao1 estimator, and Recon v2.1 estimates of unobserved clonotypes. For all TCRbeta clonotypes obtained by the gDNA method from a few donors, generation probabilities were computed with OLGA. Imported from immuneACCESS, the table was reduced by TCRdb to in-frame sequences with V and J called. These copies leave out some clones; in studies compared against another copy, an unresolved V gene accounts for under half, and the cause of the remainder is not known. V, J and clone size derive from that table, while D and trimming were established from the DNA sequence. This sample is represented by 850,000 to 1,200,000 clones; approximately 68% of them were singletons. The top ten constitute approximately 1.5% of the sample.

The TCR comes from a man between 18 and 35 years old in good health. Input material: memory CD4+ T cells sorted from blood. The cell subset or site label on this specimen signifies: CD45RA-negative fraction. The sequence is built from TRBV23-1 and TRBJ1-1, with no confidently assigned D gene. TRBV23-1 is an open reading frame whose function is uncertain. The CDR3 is CASSFNLTGKNTEAFF. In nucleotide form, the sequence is TGCGCCAGCAGTTTCAATCTAACGGGAAAGAACACTGAAGCTTTCTTT.